One T cell receptor beta chain is described in this entry. Germline V gene lookup returns CDR1 SGDLS and CDR2 YYNGEE. The CDR3 has 14 residues. J gave up 5 bases and V 0 bases, and 1 base lay outside the gene matches. Combining iRepertoire HTBI primers with Arm-PCR of CDR3 regions, the authors built TCR beta libraries. Authors' analysis steps: Gene usage covered 62 TRBV and more than twelve TRBJ segments. TCRdb redid the calling of the multiplex PCR reads with MiXCR, one entry per CDR3 protein. The authors' filters were not applied to this entry. The repertoire includes about 430,000 distinct CDR3 sequences, around 20% of them detected once, and 14% sits in the top ten. Time point here: persistent/refractory GD, antithyroid drugs over 5 years with positive TRAb. PBMCs provided the RNA from which the TCR library was made. The data derive from a study of regulatory T cells in long-lasting Graves disease. Study as a whole: Positive TSH receptor antibodies alongside over 5 years of antithyroid drugs were what marked Graves' disease as persistent.

The chain is built from TRBV9 and TRBJ2-2, with 7 bases fitting TRBD1. Sequenced here: peripheral blood mononuclear cells (PBMCs), sampled when the disease was refractory, from a patient treated with antithyroid drugs. This receptor was obtained from a female donor with Graves disease. In DNA, the CDR3 is TGTGCCAGCAGCGTAGAGGGGGCTACCGGGGAGCTGTTTTTT. It translates to CASSVEGATGELFF.